The 30 T cell receptor beta chains below come from one sample, sequenced in a study of neurological immune-mediated disorders. TCRdb itself ran the 5' RACE reads through MiXCR, one entry per CDR3 protein. The sample contains more than 55,000 distinct CDR3 sequences, 20% to 30% of which appear only once. As to time point: technical triplicate 2. Material: PBMCs. All receptors come from a man aged 55 to 70 with HTLV-1-associated myelopathy (HAM/TSP).

The chain couples TRBV5-1 to TRBJ1-6; D unclear. Germline CDR1 SGHRS, CDR2 YFSETQ. The CDR3 has 14 amino acids. V was shortened by 3 bases and J by 5 bases, with 9 bases between the two germline ends. CDR3 nucleotide sequence: TGCGCCAGCAGCTCGAGCGGGAATAATTCACCCCTCCACTTT. Translated: CASSSSGNNSPLHF.

This clonotype was recorded many times. The V gene is TRBV7-8, the J gene TRBJ1-5; 8 bases are a match to TRBD1. Unmatched junction bases numbered 9, after V lost 4 bases and J lost 4 bases. Germline CDR1 is SGHVS and CDR2 is FQNEAQ. CDR3 length: 16 amino acids. The CDR3 spells CASSSGQERGNQPQHF. DNA of the CDR3: TGTGCCAGCAGCTCGGGACAGGAAAGAGGAAATCAGCCCCAGCATTTT.

The rearrangement links TRBV5-1 to TRBJ2-1; 9 positions agree with TRBD2. Germline V gives CDR1 SGHRS, CDR2 YFSETQ. J lost 7 bases, V lost 0 bases, and 8 bases had no gene match. The CDR3 is 16 amino acids. CDR3 protein: CASSLDDSGSSNEQFF. CDR3 nucleotide sequence: TGCGCCAGCAGCTTGGATGATAGCGGGAGTAGTAATGAGCAGTTCTTC.

For this clonotype: A read error may produce the germline difference seen at one junction end. The rearrangement uses TRBV27 and TRBJ2-1, with D unclear. Germline CDR1 and CDR2: MNHEY and SMNVEV (reference sequence). This CDR3 spans 15 amino acids. CDR3 coding DNA: TGTGCCATCAGTCATTTTTCCGACCCATACAATGAGCAGTCCTTC. Amino acid sequence: CAISHFSDPYNEQSF.

This clonotype was detected a few times. The gene calls are TRBV7-9 and TRBJ1-3, with TRBD1 matching 7 bases. CDR1 SEHNR and CDR2 FQNEAQ come from the germline V gene (reference sequence). The CDR3 loop spans 16 amino acids. After removal of 0 bases from V and 2 bases from J, the junction contained 4 bases not matched to a gene. The CDR3 here is CASSLAGTVTGNTIYF. In nucleotides, the CDR3 is TGTGCCAGCAGCTTAGCAGGGACAGTTACTGGAAACACCATATATTTT.

This chain joins TRBV29-1 and TRBJ2-3; the D is unclear. The CDR3 runs 13 residues. In germline, CDR1 is SQVTM, CDR2 ANQGSEA. Trimming took 3 bases from V and 0 from J, leaving 7 bases between them. The CDR3, as DNA: TGCAGCGTTGAGGTCGGGAGCACAGATACGCAGTATTTT. Its protein is CSVEVGSTDTQYF.

In its sample, this clonotype was seen many times. CDR3 in amino acids: CATSRDYGETQYF. CDR3 coding DNA: TGTGCCACCAGCAGAGATTACGGAGAGACCCAGTACTTC. This chain uses TRBV15 with TRBJ2-5; D ambiguous. Germline V gene sequence: CDR1 LNHNV, CDR2 YYDKDF (reference sequence). CDR3 length equals 13 residues. V dropped 0 bases and J dropped 4 bases, with 6 bases sitting between them.

This clonotype was seen ten or more times. The CDR3 nucleotides read TGCGCCAGCAGCTTGGTCCGGTCCGCTGAGGAGTACTTC. Translation gives CASSLVRSAEEYF. The rearrangement uses TRBV5-1 and TRBJ2-7; D is uncertain. The CDR3 has 13 amino acids. Per the germline V gene, CDR1 is SGHRS and CDR2 is YFSETQ. Deletions cut 0 bases from V and 11 bases from J, with 15 bases between. The whole variable domain, remainder taken from reference TRBV5-1 and TRBJ2-7, is KAGVTQTPRYLIKTRGQQVTLSCSPISGHRSVSWYQQTPGQGLQFLFEYFSETQRNKGNFPGRFSGRQFSNSRSEMNVSTLELGDSALYLCASSLVRSAEEYFGPGTRLTVT.

This clonotype was found many times. The chain is built from TRBV5-1 and TRBJ2-1; D uncertain. Between the trimmed V and J ends, which lost 4 bases and 8 bases, there was a span of 19 bases. The CDR3 is made up of 15 amino acids. CDR1 and CDR2 from the germline V gene are SGHRS and YFSETQ. CDR3 nucleotides: TGCGCCAGCAGCCTTCAACACCCGGAATCGGATGAGCAGTTCTTC. This translates into CASSLQHPESDEQFF. Supplemented by reference TRBV5-1 and TRBJ2-1, the full variable domain reads KAGVTQTPRYLIKTRGQQVTLSCSPISGHRSVSWYQQTPGQGLQFLFEYFSETQRNKGNFPGRFSGRQFSNSRSEMNVSTLELGDSALYLCASSLQHPESDEQFFGPGTRLTVL.

This clonotype was seen repeatedly, ten times or more. This rearrangement joins TRBV5-1 to TRBJ2-5; D is perhaps TRBD1 or TRBD2 (5 bases each). The CDR3 covers 14 residues. The ends were cut back, 4 bases at V and 5 bases at J, with 15 bases in the middle. The germline V gene has CDR1 SGHRS and CDR2 YFSETQ. In DNA form, the CDR3 reads TGCGCCAGCAGCGTGGGGACCCCAAGCGAGACCCAGTACTTC. Translated: CASSVGTPSETQYF. The variable domain in full, completed from reference TRBV5-1 and TRBJ2-5, reads KAGVTQTPRYLIKTRGQQVTLSCSPISGHRSVSWYQQTPGQGLQFLFEYFSETQRNKGNFPGRFSGRQFSNSRSEMNVSTLELGDSALYLCASSVGTPSETQYFGPGTRLLVL.

This clonotype has more than one count but fewer than ten. This chain connects TRBV5-1 to TRBJ2-3; the D gene is possibly TRBD1 (7 bases). Trimming stripped 1 base from V and 0 bases from J, with 9 bases between. Per germline, CDR1 SGHRS and CDR2 YFSETQ. The CDR3 contains 15 residues. In nucleotides, the CDR3 is TGCGCCAGCAGCTTGCAGGGGGGAAGCACAGATACGCAGTATTTT. Amino acids: CASSLQGGSTDTQYF.

Note on this clonotype: At one boundary the junction diverges from the germline segment, which might be a read error. The chain carries TRBV20-1 and TRBJ2-1; 12 bases are a match to TRBD2. The CDR3 sequence is 17 residues long. Per germline, CDR1 DFQATT and CDR2 SNEGSKA (reference sequence). DNA of the CDR3: TGCAGTGCTTCACCACTGACTAGCGGGAGCGCCTACTGTGAGCAGTCCTTC. It is translated as CSASPLTSGSAYCEQSF.

This clonotype was observed once. The rearrangement links TRBV2 to TRBJ2-3, with 12 bases identical to TRBD1. The germline V gene has CDR1 SNHLY and CDR2 FYNNEI. Losses at the gene ends were 8 bases for V and 5 bases for J; bases not matched to a gene: 8. The length of the CDR3 is 15 residues. The CDR3 is CASVEGTGGLDTQYF. CDR3 in DNA: TGTGCCAGCGTAGAAGGGACAGGGGGCTTAGATACGCAGTATTTT.

This clonotype was recorded at least ten times. The J gene is TRBJ2-2, the V gene TRBV6-6; the D is unclear. The CDR3 spans 14 residues. The V gene lost 2 bases and the J gene lost 4 bases, with 8 bases spanning the gap. CDR1 is MNHNY and CDR2 is SVGAGI in the germline V gene (reference sequence). CDR3 in amino acids: CASSYDPFTGELFF. CDR3 nucleotide sequence: TGTGCCAGCAGTTACGATCCCTTCACCGGGGAGCTGTTTTTT.

This clonotype showed up just once. J is TRBJ1-1 and V is TRBV29-1; 11 nucleotides match TRBD1. CDR1 and CDR2 from the germline V gene are SQVTM and ANQGSEA. The CDR3 is 14 amino acids. The V gene end was trimmed by 5 bases and the J gene end by 4 bases; junction bases not matched to a gene: 6. The CDR3, as DNA: TGCAGCGTTAAAAAGGGACAGGGGGGCACTGAAGCTTTCTTT. As protein: CSVKKGQGGTEAFF.

This clonotype came up a few times. This chain connects TRBV19 to TRBJ1-2; a possible D gene is TRBD1 (6 bases). Germline values: CDR1 LNHDA, CDR2 SQIVND (reference sequence). V was clipped by 8 bases and J by 3 bases, with 13 bases between them. CDR3 length: 13 residues. The CDR3 nucleotides are TGTGCCAGTCGTCAGGGGCCCCACTATGGCTACACCTTC. Its protein is CASRQGPHYGYTF.

This clonotype was observed many times. This CDR3 reads CASSFPPVILANYGYTF. The CDR3 region has the DNA TGTGCCAGCAGTTTCCCCCCTGTAATATTAGCTAACTATGGCTACACCTTC. V is TRBV27 and J is TRBJ1-2, with D hard to call. V was shortened by 3 bases and J by 0 bases, with 17 bases between the two germline ends. Germline loops: CDR1 MNHEY, CDR2 SMNVEV (reference sequence). The CDR3 is 17 amino acids.

The chain joins TRBV7-3 to TRBJ2-1, with TRBD2 identical over 13 bases. CDR3 size: 15 residues. The ends lost 3 bases at V and 9 bases at J; junction bases unmatched: 5. The V gene's germline CDR1 is SGHTA and CDR2 FQGTGA. The CDR3 DNA reads as TGTGCCAGCAGCTTCGGACTAGCGGGAGTGGGTGAGCAGTTCTTC. Its protein product is CASSFGLAGVGEQFF.

About this clonotype itself: A junction end diverges from the germline sequence, so it may reflect a read error. The rearrangement links TRBV5-6 to TRBJ2-3, with D hard to call. CDR3 length equals 15 residues. Germline CDR1 reads SGHDT; CDR2 reads YYEEEE. In DNA form, the CDR3 reads TGTGCCTGCAGCTCCCGGACGCTCCTGGGGGATACGCAGTATTTT. Encoded protein: CACSSRTLLGDTQYF.

The V and J genes are TRBV30 and TRBJ1-1; a possible D gene is TRBD1 (6 bases). There are 14 residues in the CDR3. V was clipped by 1 base and J by 1 base, with 10 bases between them. In germline, CDR1 is GTSNPN, CDR2 SVGIG (reference sequence). CDR3 amino acids: CAWSEGGGNTEAFF. As DNA, the CDR3 is TGTGCCTGGAGTGAAGGGGGAGGGAACACTGAAGCTTTCTTT.

This clonotype has at least ten counts. The gene calls are TRBV7-2 and TRBJ2-1; 7 nucleotides match TRBD1. The CDR3 consists of 14 residues. Germline assignment: CDR1 SGHTA and CDR2 FQGNSA. J lost 3 bases, V lost 5 bases, and 4 bases had no gene match. CDR3 sequence: CASSPWDSYNEQFF. The CDR3 DNA is TGTGCCAGCAGCCCCTGGGACAGCTACAATGAGCAGTTCTTC.

This clonotype was picked up many times. The V call is TRBV9, the J call TRBJ1-3, with TRBD1 as a possible D gene (5 bases). V shed 0 bases and J shed 4 bases, with 8 bases lying between them. Germline V CDR1 and CDR2: SGDLS, YYNGEE. The length of the CDR3 is 14 residues. The CDR3 nucleotides read TGTGCCAGCAGCGTAGGCGGACACGGAAACACCATATATTTT. Amino acids: CASSVGGHGNTIYF.

This clonotype occurred a few times. This chain's CDR3 is CSANGGTTYEQYF. The CDR3 region has the DNA TGCAGTGCTAACGGCGGGACGACCTACGAGCAGTACTTC. This rearrangement joins TRBV20-1 to TRBJ2-7, with D perhaps matching TRBD2 (6 bases). Germline assignment: CDR1 DFQATT and CDR2 SNEGSKA (reference sequence). The CDR3 runs to 13 residues. Trimming took off 4 bases at V and 2 bases at J, with 12 bases between the two ends.

This clonotype was detected ten times or more. The CDR3 nucleotides read TGTGCCAGCAGCCGGCAGGGAGGGAATAGTCACTATGGCTACACCTTC. Protein sequence: CASSRQGGNSHYGYTF. This sequence joins TRBV3-1 and TRBJ1-2, with D perhaps TRBD1 (5 bases). Trimming pared 4 bases from V and 3 bases from J, leaving 18 bases between. The CDR3 length is 16 residues. Germline CDR1 is LGHDT and CDR2 is YNNKEL (reference sequence).

The gene calls are TRBV5-5 and TRBJ2-5; the match to TRBD1 covers 11 bases. Germline CDR1 and CDR2: SGHKS and YYEKEE (reference sequence). V gave up 3 bases and J gave up 3 bases; unmatched junction bases: 7. This CDR3 has 16 residues. The CDR3 nucleotides read TGTGCCAGCAGCTGGCGGGACAGGGGGATTGAAGAGACCCAGTACTTC. Translation gives CASSWRDRGIEETQYF. Combining the CDR3 with reference TRBV5-5 and TRBJ2-5 gives the whole variable domain DAGVTQSPTHLIKTRGQQVTLRCSPISGHKSVSWYQQVLGQGPQFIFQYYEKEERGRGNFPDRFSARQFPNYSSELNVNALLLGDSALYLCASSWRDRGIEETQYFGPGTRLLVL.

The chain combines TRBV5-1 with TRBJ2-1; D gene ambiguous. Looked up from germline, CDR1 is SGHRS and CDR2 is YFSETQ. This CDR3 is built from 14 residues. Trimming took off 4 bases at V and 6 bases at J, with 14 bases between the two ends. The CDR3 spells CASSQALSGNEQFF. In DNA form, the CDR3 reads TGCGCCAGCAGCCAAGCTTTGTCGGGCAATGAGCAGTTCTTC. Combining the CDR3 with reference TRBV5-1 and TRBJ2-1 gives the whole variable domain KAGVTQTPRYLIKTRGQQVTLSCSPISGHRSVSWYQQTPGQGLQFLFEYFSETQRNKGNFPGRFSGRQFSNSRSEMNVSTLELGDSALYLCASSQALSGNEQFFGPGTRLTVL.

This clonotype occurred many times. The chain employs TRBV28 and TRBJ2-5; D is possibly TRBD1 (6 bases). In germline, CDR1 is MDHEN, CDR2 SYDVKM. V lost 6 bases to trimming and J lost 4 bases, with 21 bases between them. The CDR3 has 16 residues. Here the CDR3 DNA reads TGTGCCAGCAGCCTCGTACCCAAGGGGGATCGAGAGACCCAGTACTTC. Translating gives CASSLVPKGDRETQYF.

This clonotype was observed many times. The chain couples TRBV20-1 to TRBJ2-6; TRBD1 might be the D (5 bases). This CDR3 region has 13 residues. Trimming shortened V by 3 bases and J by 6 bases, and 9 bases separated the two germline ends. Germline V gene data show CDR1 as DFQATT and CDR2 as SNEGSKA (reference sequence). In nucleotides, the CDR3 is TGCAGTGCTAGTCAGGGTTTGGCCAACGTCCTGACTTTC. It is translated as CSASQGLANVLTF.

This clonotype was seen repeatedly, ten times or more. The chain employs TRBV4-2 and TRBJ2-2, with D tentatively TRBD2 (5 bases). The V end lost 5 bases, the J end lost 5 bases, and 12 bases lay between the germline ends. The germline gives CDR1 LGHNA, CDR2 YNFKEQ. CDR3 size: 14 residues. CDR3: CASSSPGSTGELFF. The CDR3 coding sequence is TGTGCCAGCAGCTCCCCTGGGAGTACCGGGGAGCTGTTTTTT.

This sequence joins TRBV5-1 and TRBJ2-7, with a weak D call TRBD2 (5 bases). Trimming cost V 6 bases and J 6 bases, with 16 bases left between them. The CDR3 totals 13 residues. From germline, CDR1 is SGHRS and CDR2 YFSETQ. CDR3 nucleotides: TGCGCCAGCAACGTGGCGGAGACTACCGAGCAGTACTTC. Its protein product is CASNVAETTEQYF.